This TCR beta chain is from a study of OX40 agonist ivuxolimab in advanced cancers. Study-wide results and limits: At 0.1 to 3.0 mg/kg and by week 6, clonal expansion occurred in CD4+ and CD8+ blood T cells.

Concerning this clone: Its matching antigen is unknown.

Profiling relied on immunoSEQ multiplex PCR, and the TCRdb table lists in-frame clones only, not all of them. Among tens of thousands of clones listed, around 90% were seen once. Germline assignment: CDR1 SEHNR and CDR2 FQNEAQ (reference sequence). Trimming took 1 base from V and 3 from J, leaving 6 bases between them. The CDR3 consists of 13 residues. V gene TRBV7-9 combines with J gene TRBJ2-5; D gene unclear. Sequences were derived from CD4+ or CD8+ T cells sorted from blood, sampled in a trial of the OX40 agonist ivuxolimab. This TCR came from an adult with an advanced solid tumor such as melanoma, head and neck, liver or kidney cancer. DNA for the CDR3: TGTGCCAGCAGCTTAGTGGGAAAAGAGACCCAGTACTTC. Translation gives CASSLVGKETQYF.